The clone carrying this T cell receptor beta chain was detected many times. The antigen is undetermined. These data belong to a study of T cells after yellow fever vaccination. Study-wide results and caveats: Only a minor proportion of clonotypes was detected across both CD4 and CD8 compartments. The secondary T-cell response peaked on day 5, not day 15, but was weaker. Highly abundant clonotypes carried over from the bulk population could end up in FACS-sorted repertoires as contaminants. Among primary-vaccination clones, most reappeared after the booster, at about 95% for CD4 and about 90% for CD8.

TCRdb re-derived calls from the 5' RACE reads in MiXCR, one entry per CDR3 protein. The sample holds about 340,000 distinct CDR3 sequences, over 8% seen once. Trimming cost V 6 bases and J 8 bases, with 11 bases left between them. The CDR3 spans 13 residues. Looked up from germline, CDR1 is MGHDK and CDR2 is SYGVNS. The input for sequencing was PBMCs, taken on the day of the first yellow fever vaccination. The clonotype was recovered from a man aged 18 to 30 who received the YFV17D yellow fever vaccine. V gene TRBV25-1 combines with J gene TRBJ1-6; D call uncertain. Written as DNA, the CDR3 is TGTGCCAGCAGGCGAGGCACTGATTCACCCCTCCACTTT. It codes for CASRRGTDSPLHF.